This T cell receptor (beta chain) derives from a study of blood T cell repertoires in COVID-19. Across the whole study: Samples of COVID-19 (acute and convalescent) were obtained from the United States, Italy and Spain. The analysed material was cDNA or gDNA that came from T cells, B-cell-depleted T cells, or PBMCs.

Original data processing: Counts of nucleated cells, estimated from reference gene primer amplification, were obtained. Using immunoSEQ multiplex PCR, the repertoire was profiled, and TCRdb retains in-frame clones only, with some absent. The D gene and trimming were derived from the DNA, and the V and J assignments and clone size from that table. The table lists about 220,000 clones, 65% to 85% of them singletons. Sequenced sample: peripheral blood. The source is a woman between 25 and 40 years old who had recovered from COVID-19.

The CDR3 sequence is CAWTAGGSYEQYF. CDR3 coding DNA: TGTGCCTGGACCGCGGGGGGCTCCTACGAGCAGTACTTC. This chain uses TRBV30 with TRBJ2-7, with 8 bases fitting TRBD2. This CDR3 is built from 13 residues. The ends lost 4 bases at V and 0 bases at J; junction bases unmatched: 2. Germline V gene lookup returns CDR1 GTSNPN and CDR2 SVGIG (reference sequence).